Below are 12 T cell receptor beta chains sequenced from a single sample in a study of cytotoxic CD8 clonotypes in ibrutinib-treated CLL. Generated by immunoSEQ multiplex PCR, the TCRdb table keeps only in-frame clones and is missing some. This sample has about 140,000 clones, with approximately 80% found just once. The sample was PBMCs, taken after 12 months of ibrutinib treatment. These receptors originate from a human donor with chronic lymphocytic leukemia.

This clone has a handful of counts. This chain's CDR3 is CASSLVQNEKLFF. The CDR3 DNA reads TGTGCCAGCAGTTTAGTACAGAATGAAAAACTGTTTTTT. V is TRBV28 and J is TRBJ1-4, with no clear D. This CDR3 has 13 residues. Germline values: CDR1 MDHEN, CDR2 SYDVKM. Trimming shortened V by 2 bases and J by 5 bases, and 6 bases separated the two germline ends.

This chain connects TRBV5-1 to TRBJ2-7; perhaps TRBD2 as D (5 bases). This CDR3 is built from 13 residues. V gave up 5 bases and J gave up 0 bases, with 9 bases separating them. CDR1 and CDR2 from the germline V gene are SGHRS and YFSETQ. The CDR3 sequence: CASSGGGSYEQYF. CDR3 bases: TGCGCCAGCAGTGGCGGAGGCTCCTACGAGCAGTACTTC.

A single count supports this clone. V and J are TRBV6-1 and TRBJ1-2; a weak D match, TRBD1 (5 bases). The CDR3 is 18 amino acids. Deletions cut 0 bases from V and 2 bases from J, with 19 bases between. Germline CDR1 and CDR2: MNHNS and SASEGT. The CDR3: CASSEAWNRIRGNYGYTF. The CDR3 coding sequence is TGTGCCAGCAGTGAAGCGTGGAACAGGATTAGAGGGAACTATGGCTACACCTTC.

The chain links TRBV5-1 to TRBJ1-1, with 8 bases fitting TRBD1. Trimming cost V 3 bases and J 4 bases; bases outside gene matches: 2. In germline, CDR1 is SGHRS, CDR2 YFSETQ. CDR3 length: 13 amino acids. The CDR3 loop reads CASSYTGGTEAFF. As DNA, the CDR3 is TGCGCCAGCAGCTATACAGGGGGCACTGAAGCTTTCTTT.

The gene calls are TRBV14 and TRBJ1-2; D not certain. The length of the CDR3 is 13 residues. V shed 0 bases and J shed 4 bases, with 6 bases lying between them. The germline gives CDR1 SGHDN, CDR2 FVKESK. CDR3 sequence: CASSQDGFYGYTF. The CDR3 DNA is TGTGCCAGCAGCCAAGATGGGTTCTATGGCTACACCTTC.

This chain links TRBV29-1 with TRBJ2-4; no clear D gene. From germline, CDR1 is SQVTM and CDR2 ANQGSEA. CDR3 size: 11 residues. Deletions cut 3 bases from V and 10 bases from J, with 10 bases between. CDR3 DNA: TGCAGCGTTGAGTTGGATCTGATTCAGTACTTC. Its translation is CSVELDLIQYF.

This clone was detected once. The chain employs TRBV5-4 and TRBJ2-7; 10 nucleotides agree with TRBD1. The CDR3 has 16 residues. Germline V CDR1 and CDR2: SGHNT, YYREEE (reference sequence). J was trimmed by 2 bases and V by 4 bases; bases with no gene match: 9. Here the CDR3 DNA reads TGTGCCAGCAGCAGCGAGGGACAGGGGAAGACCTACGAGCAGTACTTC. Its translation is CASSSEGQGKTYEQYF.

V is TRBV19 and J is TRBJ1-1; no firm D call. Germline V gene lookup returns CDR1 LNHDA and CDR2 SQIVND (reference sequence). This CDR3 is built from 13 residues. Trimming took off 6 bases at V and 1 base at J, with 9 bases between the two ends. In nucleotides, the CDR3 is TGTGCCAGTAGGGCGACACCGAACACTGAAGCTTTCTTT. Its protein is CASRATPNTEAFF.

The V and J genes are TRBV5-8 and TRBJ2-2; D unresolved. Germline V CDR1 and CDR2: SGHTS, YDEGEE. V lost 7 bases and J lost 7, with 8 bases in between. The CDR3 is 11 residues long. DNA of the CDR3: TGTGCCAGCCGCGGTCGCGGGGAGCTGTTTTTT. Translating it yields CASRGRGELFF.

In DNA form, the CDR3 reads TGCGCCAGCAGCGCGAACCGAGAGACCCAGTACTTC. Residues: CASSANRETQYF. The V call is TRBV5-1, the J call TRBJ2-5; D ambiguous. The CDR3 runs to 12 residues. With 4 bases removed from V and 4 bases from J, the gap between germline ends came to 8 bases. Germline CDR1 and CDR2: SGHRS and YFSETQ.

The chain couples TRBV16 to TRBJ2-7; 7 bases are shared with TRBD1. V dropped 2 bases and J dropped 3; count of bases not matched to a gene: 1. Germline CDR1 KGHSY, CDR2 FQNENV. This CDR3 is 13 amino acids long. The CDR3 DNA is TGTGCCAGCAGCCAAGACAGGGTCTACGAGCAGTACTTC. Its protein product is CASSQDRVYEQYF.

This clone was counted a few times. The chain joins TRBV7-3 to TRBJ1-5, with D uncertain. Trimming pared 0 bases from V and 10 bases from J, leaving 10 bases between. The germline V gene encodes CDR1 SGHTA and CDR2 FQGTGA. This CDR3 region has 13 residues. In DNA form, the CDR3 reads TGTGCCAGCAGCTTAACGGAAGCCGGACCCCAGCATTTT. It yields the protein CASSLTEAGPQHF.